Below, 3 T cell receptor beta chains from the same sample are listed, as sequenced in a study of T cells in narcolepsy. Data came from immunoSEQ multiplex PCR; TCRdb stores just in-frame clones and leaves some out. The table lists 30,000 or so clones, under 85% of them singletons. Sequencing was carried out using memory (CD45RA-) CD4+ T cells from blood. The receptors were gathered from a human donor in good health.

The V and J genes are TRBV7-2 and TRBJ1-2; D possibly corresponds to TRBD1 (6 bases). CDR1 is SGHTA, CDR2 FQGNSA, per germline. There are 19 residues in the CDR3. Trimming left V 5 bases short and J 0 bases short, with 25 bases between. CDR3 protein: CASSKRWDKKNTANYGYTF. CDR3 DNA sequence: TGTGCCAGCAGCAAGAGGTGGGACAAGAAAAATACGGCTAACTATGGCTACACCTTC.

The chain carries TRBV6-5 and TRBJ1-2; D perhaps matches TRBD1 (5 bases). V lost 11 bases and J 4 bases, leaving 17 bases between the germline ends. Germline CDR1 MNHEY, CDR2 SVGAGI. The CDR3 spans 13 residues. This CDR3 reads CAGGAGTIYGYTF. In nucleotides, the CDR3 is TGTGCCGGCGGGGCCGGGACGATCTATGGCTACACCTTC.

The rearrangement uses TRBV9 and TRBJ2-1, with no clear D. Germline CDR1 SGDLS, CDR2 YYNGEE. This CDR3 spans 15 amino acids. V gave up 0 bases and J gave up 3 bases, with 10 bases separating them. This chain's CDR3 is CASSVGWGLYNEQFF. The CDR3 DNA is TGTGCCAGCAGCGTAGGGTGGGGTCTCTACAATGAGCAGTTCTTC.